This TCR beta chain was observed in a study of blood T cell repertoires in COVID-19. Study context: Sites in the United States, Italy and Spain provided acute and convalescent COVID-19 samples. In each case, the material was cDNA or gDNA derived from T cells, B-cell-depleted T cells, or PBMCs.

Patients at the Seattle site were enrolled during active infection and followed longitudinally. Looked up from germline, CDR1 is SQVTM and CDR2 is ANQGSEA. The CDR3 is 14 amino acids. J lost 3 bases, V lost 6 bases, and 6 bases had no gene match. Methods used by the authors: Amplification with reference gene primers provided the estimates of nucleated cell counts. Some clones are missing from TCRdb's copy, which holds only in-frame ones; the method was immunoSEQ multiplex PCR. V, J and clone size derive from that table, while D and trimming were established from the DNA sequence. The sample lists over 200,000 clones; more than 85% were seen once.

Input material: peripheral blood. The sequence came from a man in his fifties or sixties with COVID-19, enrolled during active disease. V and J are TRBV29-1 and TRBJ2-2; TRBD2 matches 8 bases. The CDR3 loop is CSVSTGGDTGELFF. CDR3 DNA sequence: TGCAGCGTCTCAACGGGGGGGGACACCGGGGAGCTGTTTTTT.